This is a list of T cell receptor beta chains from one sample in a study of blood T cell repertoires in COVID-19. Here immunoSEQ multiplex PCR was the method, and the copy in TCRdb shows in-frame clones only, minus some. The sample lists about 160,000 clones, approximately 88% occurring once. Sample: peripheral blood. The receptors were gathered from a woman aged 55-75 years with acute or convalescent COVID-19. Both conserved end residues are part of each CDR3. The D gene is left open where the match is weak. Clone size, where shown, is once, few, many, or a class for clones that have expanded.

j_call clone_size v_call d_call cdr3_aa cdr3_nt
TRBJ2-5 - TRBV5-1 - CASSFNGQQETQYF TGCGCCAGCAGCTTCAACGGACAGCAAGAGACCCAGTACTTC
TRBJ1-1 - TRBV28 - CASSLGQGMAFF TGTGCCAGCAGTTTAGGTCAGGGTATGGCTTTCTTT
TRBJ1-3 - TRBV18 - CASSPIPRGTGNTIYF TGTGCCAGCTCACCTATTCCGCGGGGAACTGGAAACACCATATATTTT
TRBJ2-7 - TRBV2 - CASRLLGYEQYF TGTGCCAGCAGACTCCTAGGTTACGAGCAGTACTTC
TRBJ1-6 - TRBV19 - CASSMLRAGNSPLHF TGTGCCAGTAGTATGCTGCGGGCTGGTAATTCACCCCTCCACTTT
TRBJ1-1 few TRBV19 - CASSSGGIMNTEAFF TGTGCCAGTAGTTCCGGAGGCATCATGAACACTGAAGCTTTCTTT
TRBJ1-3 - TRBV4-2 - CASSQVPPGEKNTIYF TGTGCCAGCAGCCAAGTCCCCCCGGGGGAGAAAAACACCATATATTTT
TRBJ1-6 - TRBV9 - CASSGLRGANSPLHF TGTGCCAGCAGCGGCCTTCGGGGGGCGAATTCACCCCTCCACTTT
TRBJ2-2 - TRBV4-1 TRBD1 CASSQENTGQANTGELFF TGCGCCAGCAGCCAAGAGAATACCGGACAGGCGAACACCGGGGAGCTGTTTTTT
TRBJ2-3 - TRBV11-2 TRBD1 CASSLVQGATDTQYF TGTGCCAGCAGCTTAGTTCAGGGGGCCACAGATACGCAGTATTTT
TRBJ1-2 - TRBV28 TRBD1 CASSFKSEGARANYGYTF TGTGCCAGCAGTTTTAAGTCGGAGGGGGCGCGAGCTAACTATGGCTACACCTTC
TRBJ2-7 - TRBV6-1 - CASSEGGWPPYEQYF TGTGCCAGCAGTGAAGGTGGTTGGCCCCCCTACGAGCAGTACTTC
TRBJ2-7 - TRBV4-1 TRBD1 CASSQQDRDYEQYF TGCGCCAGCAGCCAACAAGACAGGGACTACGAGCAGTACTTC
TRBJ1-1 - TRBV6-6 - CASSYSRDINTEAFF TGTGCCAGCAGTTACTCGAGGGACATTAACACTGAAGCTTTCTTT
TRBJ1-4 - TRBV5-1 - CASSLGRGGATNEKLFF TGCGCCAGCAGCTTGGGGCGCGGAGGTGCAACTAATGAAAAACTGTTTTTT
TRBJ2-7 - TRBV3-1/TRBV3-2 - CASSQGGGLYEQYF TGTGCCAGCAGCCAAGGAGGGGGATTATACGAGCAGTACTTC
TRBJ2-2 - TRBV6-5 - CASNEETGNTGELFF TGTGCCAGCAACGAGGAGACAGGGAACACCGGGGAGCTGTTTTTT
TRBJ1-6 - TRBV4-2 - CASSQGERARNSPLHF TGTGCCAGCAGCCAAGGCGAGCGGGCGAGGAATTCGCCCCTCCACTTT
TRBJ1-2 - TRBV19 - CASTDSRRNNYGYTF TGTGCCAGTACCGATAGCCGGCGGAATAACTATGGCTACACCTTC
TRBJ1-2 - TRBV3-1/TRBV3-2 - CASSPQGTGGYGYTF TGTGCCAGCAGCCCTCAGGGGACCGGCGGCTATGGCTACACCTTC
TRBJ2-7 few TRBV29-1 - CSVASLYEQYF TGCAGCGTCGCGAGTCTGTACGAGCAGTACTTC
TRBJ1-1 - TRBV19 - CASTLDSLANTEAFF TGTGCCAGTACCTTGGACAGTCTTGCAAACACTGAAGCTTTCTTT
TRBJ1-1 - TRBV19 TRBD1 CASSTIQGTEAFF TGTGCCAGTAGTACAATACAGGGGACCGAAGCTTTCTTT
TRBJ1-4 - TRBV30 TRBD1 CAWSVGLSRGRREKLFF TGTGCCTGGAGTGTAGGACTCAGCAGGGGGCGGCGTGAAAAACTGTTTTTT
TRBJ2-1 - TRBV28 - CASSLDSIPYNEQFF TGTGCCAGCAGTTTAGATAGTATACCTTACAATGAGCAGTTCTTC
TRBJ2-1 once TRBV7-2 - CASSLDGVAYNEQFF TGTGCCAGCAGCTTAGACGGGGTAGCGTACAATGAGCAGTTCTTC
TRBJ1-1 - TRBV20-1 - CSARDQGGAFF TGCAGTGCTAGAGATCAAGGAGGAGCTTTCTTT
TRBJ1-2 - TRBV28 - CAAGVYYGYTF TGTGCAGCCGGGGTGTACTATGGCTACACCTTC
TRBJ2-2 - TRBV4-1 TRBD1 CASSPRGTGITGELFF TGCGCCAGCAGCCCTCGAGGGACAGGGATAACCGGGGAGCTGTTTTTT
TRBJ2-5 - TRBV11-2 - CASSSGRTVLSQETQYF TGTGCCAGCAGCTCGGGTCGGACAGTTCTTTCTCAAGAGACCCAGTACTTC
TRBJ1-6 - TRBV11-3 TRBD1 CASSLEPNRGHNSPLHF TGTGCCAGCAGCTTAGAGCCTAACAGGGGGCATAATTCACCCCTCCACTTT
TRBJ1-1 - TRBV5-1 - CASSLKGEMVGTEAFF TGCGCCAGCAGCTTGAAGGGGGAGATGGTCGGCACTGAAGCTTTCTTT
TRBJ2-5 - TRBV3-1/TRBV3-2 - CASSQVLARETQYF TGTGCCAGCAGCCAAGTTCTAGCGCGAGAGACCCAGTACTTC
TRBJ2-1 - TRBV21-1 - CARTCSGCTYNEQFF TGTGCCAGGACGTGCAGCGGGTGTACCTACAATGAGCAGTTCTTC
TRBJ1-5 - TRBV30 - CAWRTNSNQPQHF TGTGCCTGGAGGACAAATAGCAATCAGCCCCAGCATTTT
TRBJ1-4 - TRBV4-2 - CASSQVGGGGNEKLFF TGTGCCAGCAGCCAAGTTGGAGGGGGGGGTAATGAAAAACTGTTTTTT
TRBJ1-1 - TRBV9 - CASSVAPPGKANTEAFF TGTGCCAGCAGCGTAGCCCCTCCCGGGAAAGCGAACACTGAAGCTTTCTTT
TRBJ2-7 - TRBV11-2 - CASRSDGTPSYEQYF TGTGCCAGCAGATCCGACGGGACTCCTTCCTACGAGCAGTACTTC
TRBJ2-7 - TRBV7-9 TRBD1 CASSLAGTGGSYEQYF TGTGCCAGCAGCTTAGCCGGGACAGGGGGCTCCTACGAGCAGTACTTC
TRBJ2-2 - TRBV4-1 - CASSQETGPAGELFF TGCGCCAGCAGCCAAGAGACAGGTCCAGCCGGGGAGCTGTTTTTT
TRBJ2-1 - TRBV18 TRBD2 CASSPPGLAGYNEQFF TGTGCCAGCTCACCACCCGGACTAGCGGGGTACAATGAGCAGTTCTTC
TRBJ2-5 - TRBV3-1/TRBV3-2 TRBD2 CASSQDILRYTSGQETQYF TGTGCCAGCAGCCAAGATATCCTCCGGTATACTAGCGGCCAAGAGACCCAGTACTTC
TRBJ2-7 - TRBV5-1 TRBD1 CASSLTGTYEQYF TGCGCCAGCAGCCTGACAGGGACCTACGAGCAGTACTTC
TRBJ2-2 - TRBV28 - CASSLVAQGGTGELFF TGTGCCAGCAGTTTAGTAGCCCAGGGGGGCACCGGGGAGCTGTTTTTT
TRBJ1-4 once TRBV19 - CASNPTATNEKLFF TGTGCCAGTAACCCGACAGCAACTAATGAAAAACTGTTTTTT
TRBJ2-2 - TRBV6-5 TRBD1 CASGDRPTGELFF TGTGCCAGCGGGGACAGACCCACCGGGGAGCTGTTTTTT
TRBJ1-1 - TRBV18 TRBD1 CASSPRQGATEAFF TGTGCCAGCTCACCACGACAGGGGGCCACTGAAGCTTTCTTT
TRBJ2-1 - TRBV10-2 - CAIQRGGGSYNEQFF TGCGCCATTCAAAGAGGGGGGGGCTCCTACAATGAGCAGTTCTTC
TRBJ1-4 - TRBV5-1 - CASSLEVGRGEKLFF TGCGCCAGCAGCTTGGAAGTGGGGCGAGGTGAAAAACTGTTTTTT